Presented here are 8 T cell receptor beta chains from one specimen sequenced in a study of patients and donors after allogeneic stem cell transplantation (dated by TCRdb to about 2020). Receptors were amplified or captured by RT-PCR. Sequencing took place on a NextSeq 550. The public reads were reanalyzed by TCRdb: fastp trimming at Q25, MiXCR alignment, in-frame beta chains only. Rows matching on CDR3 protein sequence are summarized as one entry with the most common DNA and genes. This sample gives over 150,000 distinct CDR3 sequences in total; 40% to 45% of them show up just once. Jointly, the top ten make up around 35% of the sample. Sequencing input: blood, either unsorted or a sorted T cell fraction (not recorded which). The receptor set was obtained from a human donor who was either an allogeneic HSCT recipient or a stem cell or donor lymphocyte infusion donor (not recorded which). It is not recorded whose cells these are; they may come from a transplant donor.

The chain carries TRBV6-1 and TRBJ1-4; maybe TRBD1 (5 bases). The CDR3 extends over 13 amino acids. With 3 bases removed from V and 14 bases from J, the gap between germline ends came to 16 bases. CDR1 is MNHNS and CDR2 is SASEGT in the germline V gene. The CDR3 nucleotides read TGTGCCAGCAGTGATCGTCCAGGGATAATGCTGTTTTTT. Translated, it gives CASSDRPGIMLFF.

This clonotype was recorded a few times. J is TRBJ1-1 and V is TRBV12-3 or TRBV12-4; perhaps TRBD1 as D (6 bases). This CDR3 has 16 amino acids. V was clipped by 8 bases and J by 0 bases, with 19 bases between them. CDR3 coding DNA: TGTGCCAGCGGTTGGGACACCGAACCTTTGAACACTGAAGCTTTCTTT. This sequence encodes CASGWDTEPLNTEAFF.

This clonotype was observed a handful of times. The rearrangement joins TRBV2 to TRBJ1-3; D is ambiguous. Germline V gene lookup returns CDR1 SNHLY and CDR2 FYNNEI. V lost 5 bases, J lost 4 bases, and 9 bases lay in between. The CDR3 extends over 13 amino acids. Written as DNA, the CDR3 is TGTGCCAGCAGTTGGGTTTTCGGAAACACCATATATTTT. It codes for CASSWVFGNTIYF.

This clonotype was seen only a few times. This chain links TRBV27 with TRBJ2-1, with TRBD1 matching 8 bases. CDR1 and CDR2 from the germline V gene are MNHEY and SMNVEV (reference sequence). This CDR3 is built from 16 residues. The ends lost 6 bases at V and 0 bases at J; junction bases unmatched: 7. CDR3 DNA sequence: TGTGCCAGCAGCTCTCCAGGGGGCGCCTCCTACAATGAGCAGTTCTTC. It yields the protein CASSSPGGASYNEQFF.

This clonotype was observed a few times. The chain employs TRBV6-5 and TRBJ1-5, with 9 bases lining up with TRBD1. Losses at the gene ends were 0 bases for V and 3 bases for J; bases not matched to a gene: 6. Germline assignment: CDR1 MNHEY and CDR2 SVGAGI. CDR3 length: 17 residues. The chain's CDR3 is CASSYSLGQGINQPQHF. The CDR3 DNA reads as TGTGCCAGCAGTTACTCGTTGGGACAGGGAATCAATCAGCCCCAGCATTTT.

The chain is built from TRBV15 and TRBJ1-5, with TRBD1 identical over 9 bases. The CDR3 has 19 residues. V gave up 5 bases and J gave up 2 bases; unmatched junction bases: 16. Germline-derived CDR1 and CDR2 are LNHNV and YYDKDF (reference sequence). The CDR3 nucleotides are TGTGCCACCAGCCAACTGAGGACAGGGGCAACTTTACGCAATCAGCCCCAGCATTTT. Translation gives CATSQLRTGATLRNQPQHF.

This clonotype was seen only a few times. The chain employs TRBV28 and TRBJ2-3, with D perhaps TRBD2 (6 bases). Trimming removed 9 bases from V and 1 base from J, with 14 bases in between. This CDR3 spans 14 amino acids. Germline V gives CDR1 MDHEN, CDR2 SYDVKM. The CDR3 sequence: CASLKGLRTDTQYF. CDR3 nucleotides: TGTGCCAGTCTGAAGGGACTCCGCACAGATACGCAGTATTTT.

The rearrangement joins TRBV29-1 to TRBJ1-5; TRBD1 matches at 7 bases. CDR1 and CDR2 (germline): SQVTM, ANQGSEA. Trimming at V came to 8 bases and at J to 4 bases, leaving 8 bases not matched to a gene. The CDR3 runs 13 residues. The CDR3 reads CSPRTGENQPQHF. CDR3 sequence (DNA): TGCAGCCCCCGTACAGGGGAGAATCAGCCCCAGCATTTT.